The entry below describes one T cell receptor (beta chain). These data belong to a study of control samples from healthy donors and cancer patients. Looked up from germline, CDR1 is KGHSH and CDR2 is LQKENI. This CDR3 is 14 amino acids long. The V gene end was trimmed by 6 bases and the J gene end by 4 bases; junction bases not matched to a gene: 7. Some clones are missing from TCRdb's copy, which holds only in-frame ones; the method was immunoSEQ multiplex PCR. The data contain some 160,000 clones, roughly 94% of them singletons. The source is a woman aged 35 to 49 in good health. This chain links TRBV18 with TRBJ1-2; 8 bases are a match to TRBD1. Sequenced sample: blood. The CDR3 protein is CASSGQGKIYGYTF. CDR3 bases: TGTGCCAGCTCCGGACAGGGAAAAATCTATGGCTACACCTTC.